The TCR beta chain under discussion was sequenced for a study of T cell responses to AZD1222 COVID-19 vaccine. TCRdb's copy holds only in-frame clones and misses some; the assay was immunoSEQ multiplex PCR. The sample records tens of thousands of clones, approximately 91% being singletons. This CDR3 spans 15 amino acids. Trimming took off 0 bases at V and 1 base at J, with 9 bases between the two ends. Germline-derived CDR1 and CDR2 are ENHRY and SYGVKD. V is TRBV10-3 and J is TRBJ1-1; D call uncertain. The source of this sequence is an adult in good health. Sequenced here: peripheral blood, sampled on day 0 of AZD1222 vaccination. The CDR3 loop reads CAISESNRQNTEAFF. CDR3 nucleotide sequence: TGTGCCATCAGTGAGTCGAATCGACAGAACACTGAAGCTTTCTTT.